These T cell receptor beta chains were read from a single sample in a study of tumor and adjacent non-tumor tissue in lung cancer. Via MiXCR, TCRdb re-called the multiplex PCR reads, giving one row per CDR3 protein. This table has over 60,000 distinct CDR3 sequences, more than 70% appearing once. Sequencing input: lung tumor tissue. The receptor set was obtained from a man between 60 and 70 years old with non-small cell lung cancer. Each CDR3 is given with its conserved first and last residue. D genes are given only for firm matches. Clone size is shown for a subset of rows, as once, few, many or a class of expanded clone.

CDR3aa: CSADFSGTMAHEQFF
CDR3nt: TGCAGCGCGGATTTCAGTGGGACGATGGCACATGAGCAGTTCTTC
v_gene: TRBV29-1
j_gene: TRBJ2-1
d_gene: NA
abundance: NA

CDR3aa: CARSPGGESDTQHF
CDR3nt: TGTGCCCGCAGCCCCGGAGGGGAATCAGATACGCAGCATTTT
v_gene: TRBV5-4
j_gene: TRBJ1-5
d_gene: NA
abundance: NA

CDR3aa: CANSPSGAGETQYF
CDR3nt: TGTGCCAACAGCCCTAGCGGGGCAGGTGAGACCCAGTACTTC
v_gene: TRBV11-3
j_gene: TRBJ2-5
d_gene: TRBD2
abundance: NA

CDR3aa: CNAGLAGPYNEQFF
CDR3nt: TGCAACGCTGGACTAGCGGGCCCATACAATGAGCAGTTCTTC
v_gene: TRBV29-1
j_gene: TRBJ2-1
d_gene: TRBD2
abundance: NA

CDR3aa: CASSRDGQETQYF
CDR3nt: TGCGCCAGCAGTCGGGACGGGCAAGAGACCCAGTACTTC
v_gene: TRBV5-1
j_gene: TRBJ2-5
d_gene: NA
abundance: NA

CDR3aa: CASSTRSGGEQYF
CDR3nt: TGTGCCAGCAGCACCAGGTCGGGGGGGGAGCAGTACTTC
v_gene: TRBV11-1
j_gene: TRBJ2-7
d_gene: TRBD2
abundance: NA

CDR3aa: CASGKTCEQYF
CDR3nt: TGTGCCAGCGGGAAGACCTGCGAGCAATACTTC
v_gene: TRBV12-3/TRBV12-4
j_gene: TRBJ2-7
d_gene: NA
abundance: NA

CDR3aa: CASSYGAIQVYEHYF
CDR3nt: TGTGCCAGCAGTTACGGGGCTATACAGGTTTACGAGCATTACTTC
v_gene: TRBV6-5
j_gene: TRBJ2-7
d_gene: NA
abundance: NA

CDR3aa: CSVAAGDTVANVLTF
CDR3nt: TGCAGCGTTGCAGCGGGAGATACAGTGGCCAACGTCCTGACTTTC
v_gene: TRBV29-1
j_gene: TRBJ2-6
d_gene: TRBD2
abundance: once

CDR3aa: CVSSPAPDSEQFF
CDR3nt: TGTGTCAGCAGCCCCGCCCCAGACAGTGAGCAGTTCTTC
v_gene: TRBV5-4
j_gene: TRBJ2-1
d_gene: NA
abundance: NA

CDR3aa: CASSLGIRGEETQYF
CDR3nt: TGTGCCAGCAGCTTAGGCATCAGGGGGGAAGAGACCCAGTACTTC
v_gene: TRBV7-8
j_gene: TRBJ2-5
d_gene: NA
abundance: many

CDR3aa: CSVFGTGTYEQYF
CDR3nt: TGCAGCGTTTTCGGTACAGGCACCTACGAGCAGTACTTC
v_gene: TRBV29-1
j_gene: TRBJ2-7
d_gene: NA
abundance: NA

CDR3aa: CSVGGHLASQDTQYF
CDR3nt: TGCAGCGTTGGTGGGCATCTTGCGAGCCAAGATACCCAGTACTTC
v_gene: TRBV29-1
j_gene: TRBJ2-5
d_gene: NA
abundance: NA

CDR3aa: CSAAGPPKDTQYF
CDR3nt: TGCAGTGCCGCGGGCCCGCCTAAGGATACACAGTATTTT
v_gene: TRBV20-1
j_gene: TRBJ2-3
d_gene: NA
abundance: NA

CDR3aa: CASRMDTNTGELFF
CDR3nt: TGTGCCAGCAGAATGGACACGAACACCGGGGAGCTGTTTTTT
v_gene: TRBV5-4
j_gene: TRBJ2-2
d_gene: NA
abundance: many

CDR3aa: CGARSPTENGYTF
CDR3nt: TGCGGTGCTAGATCCCCTACGGAGAATGGTTACACCTTC
v_gene: TRBV20-1
j_gene: TRBJ1-2
d_gene: NA
abundance: NA

CDR3aa: CASSLANTEETLYF
CDR3nt: TGCGCCAGCAGCTTGGCCAATACAGAGGAGACACTGTACTTC
v_gene: TRBV5-1
j_gene: TRBJ2-5
d_gene: NA
abundance: NA

CDR3aa: CASSYTGNGEETQYF
CDR3nt: TGTGCTAGCAGTTATACAGGGAATGGGGAGGAGACCCAGTACTTC
v_gene: TRBV6-5
j_gene: TRBJ2-5
d_gene: NA
abundance: once

CDR3aa: CGVGQGEELFF
CDR3nt: TGCGGCGTTGGACAGGGCGAAGAACTGTTTTTT
v_gene: TRBV29-1
j_gene: TRBJ1-4
d_gene: TRBD1
abundance: few

CDR3aa: CRARSNTGEKLFF
CDR3nt: TGCCGTGCTAGGTCAAACACGGGGGAAAAACTGTTTTTT
v_gene: TRBV20-1
j_gene: TRBJ1-4
d_gene: NA
abundance: few

CDR3aa: CSAKASGLVVTTF
CDR3nt: TGCAGTGCTAAAGCCTCGGGACTAGTGGTGACGACCTTC
v_gene: TRBV20-1
j_gene: TRBJ2-7
d_gene: TRBD2
abundance: NA

CDR3aa: CASSLKTSGRGSEQSF
CDR3nt: TGCGCCAGCAGTTTAAAGACTAGCGGGAGAGGTTCTGAGCAGTCCTTC
v_gene: TRBV11-2
j_gene: TRBJ2-1
d_gene: TRBD2
abundance: NA

CDR3aa: CASSPLGVYEQYF
CDR3nt: TGTGCCAGCAGTCCCTTGGGTGTCTACGAGCAGTATTTC
v_gene: TRBV28
j_gene: TRBJ2-7
d_gene: NA
abundance: NA

CDR3aa: CSVGDGGKQYF
CDR3nt: TGTAGCGTTGGAGACGGGGGTAAGCAGTATTTT
v_gene: TRBV29-1
j_gene: TRBJ2-3
d_gene: NA
abundance: few

CDR3aa: CASSPLWTGGTDTQYF
CDR3nt: TGTGCCAGCAGTCCGCTTTGGACAGGGGGCACAGATACGCAGTATTTT
v_gene: TRBV28
j_gene: TRBJ2-3
d_gene: TRBD1
abundance: many

CDR3aa: CTSSLELLNRPQHF
CDR3nt: TGTACCAGCAGTTTGGAGCTTCTCAATCGGCCCCAGCATTTT
v_gene: TRBV6-6
j_gene: TRBJ1-5
d_gene: NA
abundance: NA

CDR3aa: CAISSAGVGIQNF
CDR3nt: TGTGCCATCAGTTCAGCGGGGGTCGGGATTCAGAACTTC
v_gene: TRBV12-3/TRBV12-4
j_gene: TRBJ2-4
d_gene: TRBD2
abundance: NA

CDR3aa: CASSLHRNTGELFF
CDR3nt: TGCGCCAGCAGCTTACATCGGAACACCGGGGAGCTGTTTTTT
v_gene: TRBV5-1
j_gene: TRBJ2-2
d_gene: NA
abundance: few

CDR3aa: CASRLQANTRELFF
CDR3nt: TGTGCCAGCAGGTTACAGGCGAACACCAGGGAGCTGTTTTTT
v_gene: TRBV2
j_gene: TRBJ2-2
d_gene: NA
abundance: NA

CDR3aa: CANSETGSLIF
CDR3nt: TGTGCCAACAGTGAGACAGGGAGTCTGATCTTC
v_gene: TRBV6-1
j_gene: TRBJ2-1
d_gene: TRBD1
abundance: NA

CDR3aa: CGNSYRGLTQYF
CDR3nt: TGTGGCAACAGTTACAGGGGGCTTACGCAGTATTTT
v_gene: TRBV6-6
j_gene: TRBJ2-3
d_gene: TRBD1
abundance: NA

CDR3aa: CANSPLILRGELFF
CDR3nt: TGTGCCAACAGTCCCCTGATACTTAGGGGGGAGCTGTTTTTT
v_gene: TRBV12-3/TRBV12-4
j_gene: TRBJ2-2
d_gene: NA
abundance: NA

CDR3aa: CSVLSLSTIGELFF
CDR3nt: TGCAGCGTTTTGAGCCTCTCAACCATTGGGGAGCTGTTTTTT
v_gene: TRBV29-1
j_gene: TRBJ2-2
d_gene: NA
abundance: NA

CDR3aa: CASNFPQRDHNKQFF
CDR3nt: TGTGCCAGCAACTTCCCTCAGCGGGACCACAACAAGCAGTTCTTC
v_gene: TRBV12-3/TRBV12-4
j_gene: TRBJ2-1
d_gene: TRBD2
abundance: NA

CDR3aa: CSVGYRGEKRTEALF
CDR3nt: TGCAGCGTGGGGTACAGGGGGGAGAAGAGAACTGAAGCTTTATTT
v_gene: TRBV29-1
j_gene: TRBJ1-1
d_gene: TRBD1
abundance: NA

CDR3aa: CASSSIQGSANVLTF
CDR3nt: TGTGCCAGCAGCTCAATACAGGGATCGGCCAACGTCCTGACTTTC
v_gene: TRBV7-8
j_gene: TRBJ2-6
d_gene: NA
abundance: NA

CDR3aa: CANSEQRYEAFF
CDR3nt: TGTGCAAACAGTGAGCAACGGTATGAAGCTTTCTTT
v_gene: TRBV6-1
j_gene: TRBJ1-1
d_gene: NA
abundance: NA

CDR3aa: CASSLDLQGGSPLHF
CDR3nt: TGTGCCAGCAGCTTGGATTTGCAGGGGGGATCACCCCTCCACTTT
v_gene: TRBV5-5
j_gene: TRBJ1-6
d_gene: TRBD1
abundance: many

CDR3aa: CASNYTIRDYGYTF
CDR3nt: TGTGCCAGCAATTACACGATTAGGGACTATGGCTACACCTTC
v_gene: TRBV6-5
j_gene: TRBJ1-2
d_gene: NA
abundance: NA

CDR3aa: CSATPGLVGDTSTDTQYF
CDR3nt: TGCAGTGCTACCCCGGGGCTAGTGGGAGACACTAGCACTGATACGCAGTATTTT
v_gene: TRBV20-1
j_gene: TRBJ2-3
d_gene: NA
abundance: NA

CDR3aa: CASNSPARTNYGYTF
CDR3nt: TGTGCCAGCAATTCCCCGGCACGAACTAACTATGGCTACACCTTC
v_gene: TRBV28
j_gene: TRBJ1-2
d_gene: NA
abundance: NA

CDR3aa: CASRDRDSRNTIYF
CDR3nt: TGCGCCAGCCGCGACAGGGATTCTAGAAACACCATATATTTT
v_gene: TRBV10-2
j_gene: TRBJ1-3
d_gene: TRBD1
abundance: NA

CDR3aa: CRVENQETQYF
CDR3nt: TGCAGGGTTGAAAACCAGGAGACCCAGTACTTC
v_gene: TRBV29-1
j_gene: TRBJ2-5
d_gene: NA
abundance: once

CDR3aa: CDSTWKGGSIGANVLTF
CDR3nt: TGTGACAGCACCTGGAAAGGGGGATCTATTGGGGCAAACGTCCTGACTTTC
v_gene: TRBV28
j_gene: TRBJ2-6
d_gene: NA
abundance: NA

CDR3aa: CNARTEDRAYEQYF
CDR3nt: TGCAATGCTAGAACCGAGGACAGGGCCTACGAGCAGTACTTC
v_gene: TRBV20-1
j_gene: TRBJ2-7
d_gene: TRBD1
abundance: once

CDR3aa: CAISEARDFNNEQFF
CDR3nt: TGTGCCATCAGTGAGGCTAGGGACTTCAACAATGAGCAGTTCTTC
v_gene: TRBV10-3
j_gene: TRBJ2-1
d_gene: NA
abundance: many

CDR3aa: CPSSYKADGELFF
CDR3nt: TGTCCCAGCAGTTATAAGGCAGACGGGGAGTTGTTTTTT
v_gene: TRBV6-5
j_gene: TRBJ2-2
d_gene: NA
abundance: NA

CDR3aa: CSTRQNIEAFF
CDR3nt: TGCAGTACTAGGCAGAACATTGAAGCTTTCTTT
v_gene: TRBV20-1
j_gene: TRBJ1-1
d_gene: NA
abundance: NA

CDR3aa: CATGTSGRKDTQYF
CDR3nt: TGTGCCACAGGGACTAGCGGGAGGAAAGATACGCAGTATTTT
v_gene: TRBV10-3
j_gene: TRBJ2-3
d_gene: TRBD2
abundance: many

CDR3aa: CSDRGRYRQAVNQPQHF
CDR3nt: TGCAGTGATAGAGGACGGTATCGGCAAGCCGTTAATCAGCCCCAGCATTTT
v_gene: TRBV20-1
j_gene: TRBJ1-5
d_gene: NA
abundance: NA

CDR3aa: CASSYSRAGPYWQYF
CDR3nt: TGTGCCAGCAGTTACTCGCGGGCAGGACCCTATTGGCAGTATTTT
v_gene: TRBV6-5
j_gene: TRBJ2-3
d_gene: NA
abundance: NA

CDR3aa: CRVANRYQEKQYF
CDR3nt: TGCAGAGTTGCCAACAGGTACCAAGAGAAACAGTACTTC
v_gene: TRBV29-1
j_gene: TRBJ2-5
d_gene: NA
abundance: once

CDR3aa: CAISDFSGSPYEQYF
CDR3nt: TGTGCCATTAGTGACTTTAGCGGGAGCCCCTACGAGCAGTACTTC
v_gene: TRBV10-3
j_gene: TRBJ2-7
d_gene: TRBD2
abundance: NA

CDR3aa: CSVVSVADTQYF
CDR3nt: TGCAGCGTTGTTTCGGTGGCGGATACGCAGTATTTT
v_gene: TRBV29-1
j_gene: TRBJ2-3
d_gene: NA
abundance: many